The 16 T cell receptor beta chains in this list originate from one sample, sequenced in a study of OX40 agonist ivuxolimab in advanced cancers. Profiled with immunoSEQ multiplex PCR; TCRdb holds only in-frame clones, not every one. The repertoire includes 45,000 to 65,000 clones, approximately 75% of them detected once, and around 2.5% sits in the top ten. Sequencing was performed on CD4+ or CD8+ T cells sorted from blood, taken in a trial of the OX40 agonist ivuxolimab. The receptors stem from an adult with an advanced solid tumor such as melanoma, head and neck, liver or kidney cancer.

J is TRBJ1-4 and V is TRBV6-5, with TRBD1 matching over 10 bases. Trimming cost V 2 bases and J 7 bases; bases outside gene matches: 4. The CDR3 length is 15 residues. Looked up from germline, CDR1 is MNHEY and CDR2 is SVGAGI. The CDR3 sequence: CASSYGQGGSEKLFF. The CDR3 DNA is TGTGCCAGCAGTTACGGACAGGGGGGTTCTGAAAAACTGTTTTTT.

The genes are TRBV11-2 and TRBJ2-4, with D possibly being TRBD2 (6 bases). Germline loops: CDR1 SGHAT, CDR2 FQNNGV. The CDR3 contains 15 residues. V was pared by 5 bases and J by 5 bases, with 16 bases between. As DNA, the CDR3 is TGTGCCAGCAGCCCCTCAGGGACTGTCCAAAACATTCAGTACTTC. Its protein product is CASSPSGTVQNIQYF.

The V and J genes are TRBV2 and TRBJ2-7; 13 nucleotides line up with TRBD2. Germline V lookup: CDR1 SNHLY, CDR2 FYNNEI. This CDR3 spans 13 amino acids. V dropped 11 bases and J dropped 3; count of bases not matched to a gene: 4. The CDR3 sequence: CAAGLAGDYEQYF. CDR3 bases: TGTGCCGCCGGACTAGCGGGGGACTACGAGCAGTACTTC.

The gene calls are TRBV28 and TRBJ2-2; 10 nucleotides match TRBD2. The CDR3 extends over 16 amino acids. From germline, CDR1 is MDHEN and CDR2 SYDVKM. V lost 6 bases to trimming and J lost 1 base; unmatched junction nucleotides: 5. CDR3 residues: CASSPGLAENTGELFF. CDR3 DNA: TGTGCCAGCAGCCCCGGACTAGCGGAGAACACCGGGGAGCTGTTTTTT.

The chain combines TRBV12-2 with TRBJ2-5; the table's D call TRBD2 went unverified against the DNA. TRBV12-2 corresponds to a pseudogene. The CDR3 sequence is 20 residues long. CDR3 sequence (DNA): TGTGCAAGTCGCTTACGATCCCCTTGCGGGAGTTGGTCCATGGGAGAGACCCAGTACTTC. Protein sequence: CASRLRSPCGSWSMGETQYF.

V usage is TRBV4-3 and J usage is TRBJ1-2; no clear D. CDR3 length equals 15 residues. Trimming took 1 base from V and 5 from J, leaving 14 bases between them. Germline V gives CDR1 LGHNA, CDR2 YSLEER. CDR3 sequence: CASSQVSRESYGYTF. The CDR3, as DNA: TGCGCCAGCAGCCAAGTCTCCCGAGAATCGTATGGCTACACCTTC.

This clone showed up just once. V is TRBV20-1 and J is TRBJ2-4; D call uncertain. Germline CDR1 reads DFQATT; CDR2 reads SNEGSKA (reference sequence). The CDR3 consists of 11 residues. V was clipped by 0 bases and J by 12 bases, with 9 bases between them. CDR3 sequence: CSAREAANQYF. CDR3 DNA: TGCAGTGCTAGAGAAGCCGCTAATCAGTACTTC.

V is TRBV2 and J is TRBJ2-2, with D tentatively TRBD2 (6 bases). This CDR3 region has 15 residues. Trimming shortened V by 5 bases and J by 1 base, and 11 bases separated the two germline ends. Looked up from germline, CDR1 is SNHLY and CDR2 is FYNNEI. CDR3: CASSPTRVNTGELFF. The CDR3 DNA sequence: TGTGCCAGCAGTCCGACTAGGGTGAACACCGGGGAGCTGTTTTTT.

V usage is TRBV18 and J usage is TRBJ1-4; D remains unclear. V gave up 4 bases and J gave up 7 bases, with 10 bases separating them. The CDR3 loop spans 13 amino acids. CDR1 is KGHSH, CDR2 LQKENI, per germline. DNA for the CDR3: TGTGCCAGCTCACGCGATGAACGTGAAAAACTGTTTTTT. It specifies CASSRDEREKLFF. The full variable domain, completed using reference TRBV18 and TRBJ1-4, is NAGVMQNPRHLVRRRGQEARLRCSPMKGHSHVYWYRQLPEEGLKFMVYLQKENIIDESGMPKERFSAEFPKEGPSILRIQQVVRGDSAAYFCASSRDEREKLFFGSGTQLSVL.

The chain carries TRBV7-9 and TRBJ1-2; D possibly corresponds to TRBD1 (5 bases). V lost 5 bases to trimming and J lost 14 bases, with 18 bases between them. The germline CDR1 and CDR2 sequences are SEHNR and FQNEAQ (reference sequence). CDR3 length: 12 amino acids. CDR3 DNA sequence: TGTGCCAGCAGCGTACTTCTGTCGGGGGGGACCTTC. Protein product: CASSVLLSGGTF.

CDR3: CASSIEPGSYEQYF. CDR3 nucleotides: TGTGCCAGTAGTATAGAGCCGGGGTCCTACGAGCAGTACTTC. The chain joins TRBV19 to TRBJ2-7; weak D call: TRBD2 (5 bases). CDR1 LNHDA and CDR2 SQIVND come from the germline V gene (reference sequence). The CDR3 totals 14 residues. V lost 0 bases and J lost 1, with 7 bases in between.

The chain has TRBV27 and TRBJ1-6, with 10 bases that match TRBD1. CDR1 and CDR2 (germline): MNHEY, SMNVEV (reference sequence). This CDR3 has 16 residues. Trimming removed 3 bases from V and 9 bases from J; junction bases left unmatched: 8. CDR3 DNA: TGTGCCAGCAGTTTTTTTGTCGGGACAGGGGTTTCACCCCTCCACTTT. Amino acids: CASSFFVGTGVSPLHF.

CDR3 bases: TGTGCCAGCTCCGACCAGGGGGGACGGTATGAAAAACTGTTTTTT. Translated, it gives CASSDQGGRYEKLFF. The V gene is TRBV18, the J gene TRBJ1-4; 7 bases line up with TRBD1. Germline CDR1 is KGHSH and CDR2 is LQKENI. CDR3 length equals 15 residues. Trimming removed 6 bases from V and 6 bases from J; junction bases left unmatched: 10.

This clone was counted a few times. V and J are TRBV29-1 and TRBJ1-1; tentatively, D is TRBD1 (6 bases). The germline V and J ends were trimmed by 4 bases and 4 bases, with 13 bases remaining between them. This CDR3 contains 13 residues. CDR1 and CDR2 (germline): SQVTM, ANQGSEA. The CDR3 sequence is CSVVGGTGTEAFF. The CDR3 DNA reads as TGCAGCGTTGTCGGGGGCACGGGCACTGAAGCTTTCTTT.

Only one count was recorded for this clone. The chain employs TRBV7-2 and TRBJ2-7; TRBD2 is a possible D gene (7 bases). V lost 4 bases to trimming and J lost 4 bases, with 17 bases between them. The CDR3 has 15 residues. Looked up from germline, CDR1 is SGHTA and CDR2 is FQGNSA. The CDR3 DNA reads TGTGCCAGCAGCTCAGCTGGGGGGGGCAGGTACGAGCAGTACTTC. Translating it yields CASSSAGGGRYEQYF. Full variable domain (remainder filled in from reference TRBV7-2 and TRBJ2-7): GAGVSQSPSNKVTEKGKDVELRCDPISGHTALYWYRQSLGQGLEFLIYFQGNSAPDKSGLPSDRFSAERTGGSVSTLTIQRTQQEDSAVYLCASSSAGGGRYEQYFGPGTRLTVT.

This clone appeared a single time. The CDR3 DNA reads as TGTGCCAGCAGTTTACAAGGGACAGGGATGAACACTGAAGCTTTCTTT. Translated, it gives CASSLQGTGMNTEAFF. This rearrangement joins TRBV27 to TRBJ1-1, with TRBD1 matching over 9 bases. The CDR3 contains 16 residues. The trim removed 2 bases at V and 0 bases at J, leaving 4 bases unmatched. CDR1 MNHEY and CDR2 SMNVEV come from the germline V gene (reference sequence).